Listed here are 12 T cell receptor beta chains from one sample, sequenced in a study of response to subunit inactivated influenza vaccine. MiXCR, applied by TCRdb to the RT-PCR reads, yields one record per CDR3 protein. The sample carries more than 250,000 distinct CDR3 sequences, around a fifth recorded once. Sequencing was performed on PBMCs from blood, taken approximately 20 months after vaccination. Source of these receptors: a man aged 45 to 70 who received an inactivated influenza vaccine.

This clonotype turned up a few times. The rearrangement joins TRBV2 to TRBJ1-4; 8 bases match TRBD1. CDR3 size: 14 residues. Trimming cost V 3 bases and J 8 bases; bases outside gene matches: 5. Germline CDR1 reads SNHLY; CDR2 reads FYNNEI. The CDR3, as DNA: TGTGCCAGCAGTGACCGGACAGGGTACGAAAAACTGTTTTTT. It is translated as CASSDRTGYEKLFF.

V usage is TRBV7-9 and J usage is TRBJ1-5; D is possibly TRBD1 (5 bases). The CDR3 is 16 amino acids. The germline V gene encodes CDR1 SEHNR and CDR2 FQNEAQ (reference sequence). V was shortened by 5 bases and J by 4 bases, with 18 bases between the two germline ends. The CDR3 sequence is CASSLVGQGRNQPQHF. Here the CDR3 DNA reads TGTGCCAGCAGCCTAGTAGGGCAGGGACGGAATCAGCCCCAGCATTTT.

The table lists this clonotype with many counts. CDR3 sequence: CASRGGTSGDTQYF. Written as DNA, the CDR3 is TGTGCCAGCAGAGGAGGGACTAGCGGGGATACGCAGTATTTT. This rearrangement joins TRBV7-9 to TRBJ2-3; 12 positions agree with TRBD2. CDR3 length: 14 residues. Germline loops: CDR1 SEHNR, CDR2 FQNEAQ (reference sequence). Unmatched junction bases numbered 4, after V lost 6 bases and J lost 6 bases.

The CDR3 spells CASSYLGGGAQTIQYF. The CDR3 coding sequence is TGTGCCAGCAGTTACTTGGGGGGGGGCGCGCAGACCATTCAGTACTTC. The genes are TRBV6-5 and TRBJ2-4, with a possible D match to TRBD2 (7 bases). The CDR3 runs 16 residues. Trimming pared 1 base from V and 9 bases from J, leaving 19 bases between. Germline-derived CDR1 and CDR2 are MNHEY and SVGAGI.

In its sample, this clonotype was seen a few times. CDR3 coding DNA: TGCAGTGCTAGGGGACTAGTAACAGATACGCAGTATTTT. It specifies CSARGLVTDTQYF. J is TRBJ2-3 and V is TRBV20-1; 8 bases fit TRBD2. With 3 bases clipped from V and 3 bases from J, the junction kept 2 bases outside the gene matches. Germline V gives CDR1 DFQATT, CDR2 SNEGSKA (reference sequence). The CDR3 is made up of 13 amino acids.

A few counts support this clonotype. This chain links TRBV3-1 with TRBJ1-2; 8 bases agree with TRBD1. Germline V gene data show CDR1 as LGHDT and CDR2 as YNNKEL (reference sequence). The V and J ends lost 4 bases and 7 bases, in that order; junction bases with no gene match: 8. The CDR3 length is 14 residues. The CDR3 protein is CASSPGQGLGGYTF. The CDR3 nucleotides are TGTGCCAGCAGCCCTGGACAGGGTTTGGGTGGCTACACCTTC.

This sequence joins TRBV5-5 and TRBJ2-7; D tentatively reads TRBD1 or TRBD2 (5 bases each). This CDR3 spans 18 amino acids. Germline assignment: CDR1 SGHKS and CDR2 YYEKEE (reference sequence). V was shortened by 7 bases and J by 1 base, with 27 bases between the two germline ends. DNA for the CDR3: TGTGCCAGCGTAGGAGCGGCTATCTCAGGGCCGGAGTCCTACGAGCAGTACTTC. This sequence encodes CASVGAAISGPESYEQYF. The complete variable domain, with remaining parts taken from reference TRBV5-5 and TRBJ2-7, reads DAGVTQSPTHLIKTRGQQVTLRCSPISGHKSVSWYQQVLGQGPQFIFQYYEKEERGRGNFPDRFSARQFPNYSSELNVNALLLGDSALYLCASVGAAISGPESYEQYFGPGTRLTVT.

This clonotype was detected a few times. V usage is TRBV4-1 and J usage is TRBJ1-5; weak D call: TRBD1 (5 bases). Germline CDR1 reads MGHRA; CDR2 reads YSYEKL. Trimming stripped 1 base from V and 0 bases from J, with 10 bases between. CDR3 size: 16 residues. DNA for the CDR3: TGCGCCAGCAGCCAAGGGGGCACTTTTAGCAATCAGCCCCAGCATTTT. It translates to CASSQGGTFSNQPQHF.

This clonotype was seen more than once but under ten times. The V call is TRBV12-3 or TRBV12-4, the J call TRBJ2-7; the match to TRBD2 covers 13 bases. CDR3 length equals 14 residues. J gave up 2 bases and V 5 bases, and 0 bases lay outside the gene matches. CDR3 sequence: CASSTSGRAYEQYF. CDR3 sequence (DNA): TGTGCCAGCAGTACTAGCGGGAGGGCCTACGAGCAGTACTTC.

This clonotype was detected many times. The rearrangement links TRBV7-2 to TRBJ2-3; no firm D call. Trimming removed 2 bases from V and 0 bases from J, with 6 bases in between. CDR1 and CDR2 from the germline V gene are SGHTA and FQGNSA. CDR3 length: 14 amino acids. This chain's CDR3 is CASSLTASTDTQYF. The CDR3 coding sequence is TGTGCCAGCAGCTTAACGGCTAGCACAGATACGCAGTATTTT.

A few counts support this clonotype. The DNA for the CDR3 is TGTGCCAGCAGCTTAGGGAAGTGGTACGAGCAGTACTTC. It yields the protein CASSLGKWYEQYF. The chain couples TRBV7-2 to TRBJ2-7; no clear D gene. CDR1 and CDR2 from the germline V gene are SGHTA and FQGNSA. V was trimmed by 1 base and J by 4 bases, leaving 8 bases between them. This CDR3 contains 13 residues.

This clonotype occurred many times. The chain recombines TRBV5-1 with TRBJ1-3; D not certain. V lost 3 bases to trimming and J lost 7 bases, with 17 bases between them. This CDR3 has 15 amino acids. Per the germline V gene, CDR1 is SGHRS and CDR2 is YFSETQ. The CDR3 reads CASSSTDPSRNTIYF. The CDR3 DNA is TGCGCCAGCAGCTCTACAGACCCCTCTCGGAACACCATATATTTT.